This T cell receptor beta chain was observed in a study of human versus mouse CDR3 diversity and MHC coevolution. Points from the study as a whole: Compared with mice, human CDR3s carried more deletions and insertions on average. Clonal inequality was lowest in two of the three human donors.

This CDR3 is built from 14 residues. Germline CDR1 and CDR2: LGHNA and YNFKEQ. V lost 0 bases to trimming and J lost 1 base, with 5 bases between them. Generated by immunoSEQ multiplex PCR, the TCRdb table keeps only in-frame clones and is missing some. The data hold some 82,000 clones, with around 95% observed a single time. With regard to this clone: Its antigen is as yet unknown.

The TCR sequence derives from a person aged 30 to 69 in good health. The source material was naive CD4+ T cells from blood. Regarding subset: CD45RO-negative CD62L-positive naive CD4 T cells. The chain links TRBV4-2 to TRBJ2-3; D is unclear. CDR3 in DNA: TGTGCCAGCAGCCAAGATCGGGGCACAGATACGCAGTATTTT. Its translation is CASSQDRGTDTQYF.